The rows below give T cell receptor beta chains drawn from one sample of a study of T cells in Graves' hyperthyroidism and ophthalmopathy. TCRdb processed the multiplex PCR reads anew with MiXCR; each CDR3 protein has one entry. The data show 390,000 or so distinct CDR3 sequences, roughly 14% seen once. Sample: blood. The receptors stem from a man aged 18 to 30 with Graves' ophthalmopathy. Each CDR3 is given with its conserved first and last residue. The order of the fields is J gene, D gene, V gene, clone size, CDR3 DNA, CDR3 protein. D genes are given only for firm matches. Where a row states a size, it is once, few, many or the class of an expanded clone; other rows omit it.

TRBJ2-7 | TRBD1 | TRBV28 | many | TGTGCCAGCAGAGAACCTACAGGGGCTGGGCAGTACTTC | CASREPTGAGQYF
TRBJ1-1 | . | TRBV29-1 | few | TGCAGCGTTGTCAGGAACACTGAAGCTTTCTTT | CSVVRNTEAFF
TRBJ2-2 | TRBD2 | TRBV4-1 | . | TGCGCCAGCAGCCAATTAGGCGGGAGGGACACCGGGGAGCTGTTTTTT | CASSQLGGRDTGELFF
TRBJ1-5 | TRBD1 | TRBV24-1 | . | TGTGCCACCAGTGAAAGGGACAGAGATCAGCCCCAGCATTTT | CATSERDRDQPQHF
TRBJ2-7 | TRBD2 | TRBV10-3 | many | TGTGCCATCAGGGGGGGGGGTCCTAACTACGAGCAGTACTTC | CAIRGGGPNYEQYF
TRBJ1-1 | . | TRBV29-1 | many | TGCAGCGTTGTCTCCAGGCTGAACACTGAAGCTTTCTTT | CSVVSRLNTEAFF
TRBJ1-2 | . | TRBV27 | many | TGTGCCAGCAGTTTAAGGGGCGGGGGGCTAAATGGCTACACCTTC | CASSLRGGGLNGYTF
TRBJ2-5 | TRBD1 | TRBV29-1 | many | TGCAGCGTTGGGGGGACAGGGGGAGAGACCCAGTACTTC | CSVGGTGGETQYF
TRBJ1-3 | . | TRBV10-3 | . | TGTGCCGTCATCCGGGACCAAGGAAACACCATATATTTT | CAVIRDQGNTIYF
TRBJ1-1 | . | TRBV6-5 | many | TGTGCCAGCAGTTATGGGGCAGGAGACACTGAAGCTTTCTTT | CASSYGAGDTEAFF
TRBJ2-7 | . | TRBV4-1 | many | TGCGCCAGCAGCCAGCCTAACCCTAGCAGCGAGCAGTACTTC | CASSQPNPSSEQYF
TRBJ1-2 | TRBD1 | TRBV7-9 | many | TGTGCCAGCAGCTCCACGTCGCAGGGGGACTATGGCTACACCTTC | CASSSTSQGDYGYTF
TRBJ2-7 | TRBD2 | TRBV2 | many | TGTGCCAGCATCTACGGGACTAGCGGGAACGAGCAGTACTTC | CASIYGTSGNEQYF
TRBJ2-5 | . | TRBV7-2 | . | TGTGCCAGCAGCTTCTGGCTAGCGGAGACCCAGTACTTC | CASSFWLAETQYF
TRBJ2-3 | TRBD2 | TRBV2 | . | TGTGCCAGCAGTGAACCTAAAGCCGGGACTAGCGGGAGATCAGATACGCAGTATTTT | CASSEPKAGTSGRSDTQYF
TRBJ2-6 | . | TRBV7-9 | many | TGTGCCAGCAGCGGGCCTGGGGCCAACGTCCTGACTTTC | CASSGPGANVLTF
TRBJ2-5 | TRBD1 | TRBV30 | many | TGTGCCTGGGACAGGGGGAACCAAGAGACCCAGTACTTC | CAWDRGNQETQYF
TRBJ1-1 | . | TRBV25-1 | once | TGTGCCAGCAGCCTGACAGAGGTGACTGAAACTTTCTTT | CASSLTEVTETFF
TRBJ2-7 | . | TRBV6-2/TRBV6-3 | . | TGTGCCAGCCACAGGGACTCCTACGAGCAGTACTTC | CASHRDSYEQYF
TRBJ2-1 | TRBD2 | TRBV10-2 | few | TGCGCCAGCAGTCGGAGCGGGGCCAATGAGCAGTTCTTC | CASSRSGANEQFF
TRBJ2-7 | . | TRBV7-3 | many | TGTGCCAGCAGCTTAGCCTCAAGCTCCTACGAGCAGTACTTC | CASSLASSSYEQYF
TRBJ2-1 | TRBD1 | TRBV18 | many | TGTGCCAGCTCTCCGGACAGGAGCTCCTACAATGAGCAGTTCTTC | CASSPDRSSYNEQFF
TRBJ2-1 | TRBD2 | TRBV5-1 | many | TGCGCCAGCAGCTTGGACGGGGGGGCGGGCAATGAGCAGTTCTTC | CASSLDGGAGNEQFF
TRBJ2-3 | TRBD2 | TRBV4-1 | few | TGCGCCAGCGGGCTAGCGGGAGGGGAGACGCAGTATTTT | CASGLAGGETQYF
TRBJ2-7 | TRBD2 | TRBV5-1 | many | TGCGCCAGCAGCTTGGTTTCTAGCGGCAAAAGTTCCTTCTCCTACGAGCAGTACTTC | CASSLVSSGKSSFSYEQYF
TRBJ2-3 | . | TRBV6-2/TRBV6-3 | . | TGTGCCAGCAGTTACATTATTAGGGAAGAATTAGATACGCAGTATTTT | CASSYIIREELDTQYF
TRBJ1-5 | TRBD1 | TRBV6-1 | . | TGTGCCAGCAGTGGGACAGGGGGCGGGTTCAATCAGCCCCAGCATTTT | CASSGTGGGFNQPQHF
TRBJ1-4 | . | TRBV6-9 | . | TGTGCCAGCAGTTACTATGGCAGCCCAACTAATGAAAAACTGTTTTTT | CASSYYGSPTNEKLFF
TRBJ1-1 | . | TRBV20-1 | . | TGCAGTGCTCCACGGCTCGGGGGGTCCAACACTGAAGCTTTCTTT | CSAPRLGGSNTEAFF
TRBJ2-5 | TRBD1 | TRBV6-1 | many | TGTGCCAGCAGTACGACAGGGGGCTTGGAGACCCAGTACTTC | CASSTTGGLETQYF
TRBJ1-1 | . | TRBV12-3/TRBV12-4 | many | TGTGCCAGCACAAGGACGGGGGGGACTGAAGCTTTCTTT | CASTRTGGTEAFF
TRBJ1-6 | . | TRBV6-5 | few | TGTGCCAGCAGTTACGACAGTTGTTCACCCCTCCACTTT | CASSYDSCSPLHF
TRBJ1-1 | . | TRBV6-1 | many | TGTGCCAGCAGTGAAATTTGGACGATGAACACTGAAGCTTTCTTT | CASSEIWTMNTEAFF
TRBJ2-1 | . | TRBV7-9 | many | TGTGCCAGCAGCTCGCTTGGCAATGAGCAGTTCTTC | CASSSLGNEQFF